Presented here are 21 T cell receptor beta chains from one specimen sequenced in a study of T cell responses to AZD1222 COVID-19 vaccine (dated by TCRdb to 2020 to 2022). The method was the immunoSEQ multiplex PCR assay. The clones in this table, taken by TCRdb from immuneACCESS, are in-frame only. Not every clone is retained; where verified, under half of the shortfall comes from an unresolved V gene, and the cause of the rest is unknown. For this sample there are roughly 140,000 clones; roughly 80% appear just once. The ten biggest clones cover roughly 4.5% of the sample. The sample's time point label, in plain terms: baseline before first vaccination. The sample's treatment or condition label is to be understood as: meningococcal conjugate vaccine given as trial control. This material consisted of peripheral blood, taken on day 0 of MenACWY control vaccination. All receptors come from an adult in good health.

V usage is TRBV6-6 and J usage is TRBJ2-7; a weak D match, TRBD2 (6 bases). The CDR3 extends over 16 amino acids. The V gene's germline CDR1 is MNHNY and CDR2 SVGAGI (reference sequence). Deletions cut 0 bases from V and 5 bases from J, with 17 bases between. DNA for the CDR3: TGTGCCAGCAGTTACTCGATGGCGGGGCCCGCTGACGAGCAGTACTTC. This gives the protein CASSYSMAGPADEQYF.

The chain employs TRBV4-1 and TRBJ2-1; D gene uncertain. Trimming removed 0 bases at V and 0 bases at J, with 12 bases between. Germline-derived CDR1 and CDR2 are MGHRA and YSYEKL. This CDR3 comprises 17 residues. CDR3 amino acids: CASSQDLPGFSYNEQFF. Written as DNA, the CDR3 is TGCGCCAGCAGCCAAGATCTGCCAGGTTTCTCCTACAATGAGCAGTTCTTC.

The chain joins TRBV29-1 to TRBJ1-5; 8 nucleotides line up with TRBD1. Germline lookup yields CDR1 SQVTM and CDR2 ANQGSEA. The length of the CDR3 is 12 residues. V was pared by 6 bases and J by 4 bases, with 2 bases of the junction left unmatched. CDR3 sequence: CSVRQGNQPQHF. The CDR3 DNA reads as TGCAGCGTACGACAGGGGAATCAGCCCCAGCATTTT.

This chain uses TRBV2 with TRBJ1-4; D uncertain. The CDR3 is 12 residues long. V lost 4 bases, J lost 13 bases, and 13 bases lay in between. The germline V gene encodes CDR1 SNHLY and CDR2 FYNNEI. CDR3 in amino acids: CASSAAEYVLFF. The CDR3 DNA sequence: TGTGCCAGCAGTGCGGCCGAGTACGTACTGTTTTTT.

The chain combines TRBV4-1 with TRBJ2-1, with D possibly being TRBD1 (5 bases). Germline CDR1 and CDR2: MGHRA and YSYEKL. CDR3 length: 15 amino acids. V was cut by 0 bases and J by 5 bases, with 11 bases left in between. CDR3 sequence: CASSQDRTINNEQFF. In DNA, the CDR3 is TGCGCCAGCAGCCAAGATAGGACAATTAACAATGAGCAGTTCTTC.

V gene TRBV9 combines with J gene TRBJ1-1; 12 bases map to TRBD1. The CDR3 totals 15 residues. CDR1 is SGDLS and CDR2 is YYNGEE in the germline V gene. The V segment lost 4 bases and the J segment 3 bases; nucleotides outside the gene matches: 4. The CDR3: CASSFRDRGHTEAFF. Written as DNA, the CDR3 is TGTGCCAGCAGCTTCCGGGACAGGGGGCACACTGAAGCTTTCTTT.

The rearrangement joins TRBV15 to TRBJ1-1; no firm D call. Germline CDR1 reads LNHNV; CDR2 reads YYDKDF (reference sequence). The CDR3 spans 13 residues. Trimming pared 5 bases from V and 0 bases from J, leaving 7 bases between. As DNA, the CDR3 is TGTGCCACCAGCGGCCTATTGAACACTGAAGCTTTCTTT. Translated: CATSGLLNTEAFF.

The chain joins TRBV27 to TRBJ2-2; D not certain. V was pared by 8 bases and J by 7 bases, with 11 bases between. This CDR3 contains 12 residues. Germline CDR1 is MNHEY and CDR2 is SMNVEV (reference sequence). In DNA form, the CDR3 reads TGTGCCAGCGGCAGCCTCATCGGGGAGCTGTTTTTT. It codes for CASGSLIGELFF.

The V and J genes are TRBV6-5 and TRBJ1-6; maybe TRBD1 (5 bases). This CDR3 region has 15 residues. Trimming removed 6 bases from V and 3 bases from J, with 12 bases in between. Germline loops: CDR1 MNHEY, CDR2 SVGAGI. The CDR3 loop is CASRDQGNYNSPLHF. The CDR3 DNA sequence: TGTGCCAGCAGAGACCAGGGTAACTATAATTCACCCCTCCACTTT.

CDR3 sequence reads: CATSRERYNEQFF. In DNA, the CDR3 is TGTGCCACCAGCAGAGAACGTTACAATGAGCAGTTCTTC. The chain joins TRBV15 to TRBJ2-1; D call uncertain. Trimming took 0 bases from V and 4 from J, leaving 4 bases between them. The germline V gene encodes CDR1 LNHNV and CDR2 YYDKDF (reference sequence). This CDR3 contains 13 residues.

This clone was counted only a few times. The chain uses TRBV7-2 and TRBJ1-4, with D perhaps TRBD1 (5 bases). The CDR3 runs to 15 residues. Germline CDR1 and CDR2: SGHTA and FQGNSA. V was shortened by 5 bases and J by 4 bases, with 14 bases between the two germline ends. CDR3 nucleotides: TGTGCCAGCAGCATGGGGGGGGGAGATAATGAAAAACTGTTTTTT. This sequence encodes CASSMGGGDNEKLFF. Using reference TRBV7-2 and TRBJ1-4 for the parts outside the CDR3, the full variable domain is GAGVSQSPSNKVTEKGKDVELRCDPISGHTALYWYRQSLGQGLEFLIYFQGNSAPDKSGLPSDRFSAERTGGSVSTLTIQRTQQEDSAVYLCASSMGGGDNEKLFFGSGTQLSVL.

CDR3 nucleotide sequence: TGTGCCAGCAGTTTTGGGCGGGACTACGAGCAGTACTTC. It is translated as CASSFGRDYEQYF. V usage is TRBV12-3 or TRBV12-4 and J usage is TRBJ2-7; D may be TRBD2 (6 bases). This CDR3 has 13 amino acids. Trimming took off 3 bases at V and 3 bases at J, with 9 bases between the two ends.

The V gene is TRBV6-1, the J gene TRBJ2-7; a possible D gene is TRBD2 (6 bases). V was clipped by 2 bases and J by 2 bases, with 7 bases between them. Germline values: CDR1 MNHNS, CDR2 SASEGT. This CDR3 spans 13 amino acids. CDR3 DNA: TGTGCCAGCAGTGAATGGAGGGCCTACGAGCAGTACGTC. It yields the protein CASSEWRAYEQYV.

The J gene is TRBJ1-1, the V gene TRBV21-1. TRBV21-1 is a pseudogene locus. The CDR3 runs to 15 residues. The CDR3: CASSKAGDLNTEAFF. The CDR3 DNA reads TGTGCCAGCAGCAAAGCGGGGGATTTGAACACTGAAGCTTTCTTT.

This rearrangement joins TRBV4-1 to TRBJ2-2; the match to TRBD2 covers 8 bases. Per germline, CDR1 MGHRA and CDR2 YSYEKL. The CDR3 spans 20 residues. V lost 1 base, J lost 1 base, and 14 bases stayed unmatched. The DNA for the CDR3 is TGCGCCAGCAGCCAAGTATCAACCACCCGGGGGGGGCTGAACACCGGGGAGCTGTTTTTT. This encodes CASSQVSTTRGGLNTGELFF.

This chain connects TRBV4-2 to TRBJ1-2; no definite D call. There are 15 residues in the CDR3. Germline CDR1 reads LGHNA; CDR2 reads YNFKEQ. The germline V and J ends were trimmed by 4 bases and 0 bases, with 12 bases remaining between them. The CDR3 reads CASSPTETANYGYTF. For the CDR3, the DNA is TGTGCCAGCAGCCCGACGGAGACGGCTAACTATGGCTACACCTTC.

The V and J genes are TRBV7-3 and TRBJ1-6; 7 bases align to TRBD1. After removal of 7 bases from V and 8 bases from J, the junction contained 17 bases not matched to a gene. Germline CDR1 and CDR2: SGHTA and FQGTGA. The CDR3 is made up of 17 amino acids. CDR3 residues: CASNPNRNRGLDSPLHF. The CDR3 DNA follows: TGTGCCAGCAACCCGAATCGAAACAGGGGTTTGGATTCACCCCTCCACTTT.

The chain is built from TRBV11-2 and TRBJ2-7; possible D gene TRBD2, 6 bases. V lost 0 bases, J lost 3 bases, and 12 bases lay in between. The CDR3 spans 15 residues. In germline, CDR1 is SGHAT, CDR2 FQNNGV. CDR3 in amino acids: CASSLDPGGYYEQYV. CDR3 bases: TGTGCCAGCAGCTTAGACCCCGGAGGGTACTACGAGCAGTACGTC.

V usage is TRBV23-1 and J usage is TRBJ2-2; weak D call: TRBD2 (6 bases). TRBV23-1 is an ORF, and what it does is uncertain. Trimming cost V 8 bases and J 4 bases, with 14 bases left between them. This CDR3 has 14 residues. The CDR3 loop is CASFSEGTTGELFF. The DNA of the CDR3 is TGCGCCAGCTTCTCGGAGGGCACCACCGGGGAGCTGTTTTTT.

The rearrangement joins TRBV12-2 to TRBJ1-2; the table's D call TRBD1 went unverified against the DNA. TRBV12-2 is an annotated pseudogene. CDR3 length: 17 amino acids. The CDR3: CASRLRAGGRANYGYTF. CDR3 nucleotide sequence: TGTGCAAGTCGCTTGCGGGCAGGGGGCCGAGCTAACTATGGCTACACCTTC.

The table lists this clone with a few counts. The chain joins TRBV15 to TRBJ2-3, with D possibly matching TRBD2 (5 bases). Trimming removed 5 bases at V and 5 bases at J, with 26 bases between. The CDR3 is 18 amino acids. Germline-derived CDR1 and CDR2 are LNHNV and YYDKDF (reference sequence). Here the CDR3 DNA reads TGTGCCACCAGCGTAGCTAGGTCCGGGATCCCCGGAGAAGATACGCAGTATTTT. This codes for CATSVARSGIPGEDTQYF.